This paragraph covers one T cell receptor beta chain sequence. The target antigen is unknown. This specimen belongs to a study of beta chain features in type 1 diabetes. Using CD45RO/CCR7/CD25/CD127/CD95/CD27, CD4+ naive, central memory, regulatory and stem cell-like memory cells were sorted. The CDR3 has 20 amino acids. With 4 bases clipped from V and 2 bases from J, the junction kept 24 bases outside the gene matches. Germline CDR1 SQVTM, CDR2 ANQGSEA. Study observations and caveats: The study left unresolved whether HLA type influences TCRB rearrangement. Fewer junction insertions and more nucleotide deletions appeared in type 1 diabetes patients. There was a moderate but significant shortening of TCRB CDR3s in all four CD4+ subsets of Type 1 diabetes patients.

Of the isolated RNA, all was reverse transcribed, and so the sequenced material was expressed TCRB transcripts. Produced via immunoSEQ multiplex PCR; TCRdb's table is partial and in-frame only. Here the sample spans 25,000 to 35,000 clones, less than 70% being singletons. Sequenced input: Tregs from blood. The V gene is TRBV29-1, the J gene TRBJ2-7, with 9 bases lining up with TRBD1. This receptor was taken from a woman between 25 and 40 years old with type 1 diabetes. The CDR3 DNA sequence: TGCAGCGTTGTCGTGGGTACGGGGGACAGGGTGACGAAGCGGGCCTACGAGCAGTACTTC. Translating it yields CSVVVGTGDRVTKRAYEQYF.